This TCR beta chain was identified during a study of regulatory T cells in long-lasting Graves disease. Overall study: Those Graves' patients who were newly diagnosed had been on antithyroid drugs under 3 months.

Time point defined: newly diagnosed GD, antithyroid drugs for less than 3 months. Scientists built the TCR library using RNA that was extracted from PBMCs. In this cohort, patients came from an endocrinology department located in Xi'an, China. The study, taken as a whole, reports: Lower TCR diversity was seen in persistent Graves' patients than in newly diagnosed ones. Persistent disease preferred TRBV28, TRBJ1-2 and TRBJ2-5.

The CDR3 is 14 amino acids. V shed 5 bases and J 4 bases; nucleotides not matched to a gene: 5. Germline CDR1 is DFQATT and CDR2 is SNEGSKA (reference sequence). The authors built TCR beta libraries using iRepertoire HTBI primers and Arm-PCR of CDR3 regions. TCRdb analysed the multiplex PCR reads with MiXCR anew, one entry per CDR3 protein. The sample includes about 200,000 distinct CDR3 sequences, around 16% of them seen just once. This clonotype was seen at least ten times. Its antigen is undetermined. The clonotype was recovered from a female donor with Graves disease. The input for sequencing was peripheral blood mononuclear cells (PBMCs), taken at new diagnosis, from a patient treated with antithyroid drugs. The rearrangement uses TRBV20-1 and TRBJ2-2, with TRBD1 matching 9 bases. CDR3 loop: CSALQGAGTGELFF. For the CDR3, the DNA is TGCAGTGCTTTACAGGGGGCGGGCACCGGGGAGCTGTTTTTT.